Given below is one T cell receptor beta chain in context. Its antigen is still unknown. No per-base quality is available; no much larger clone lies one base away. The data were taken from a study of persistence of HIV-infected CD4 T cells (dated by TCRdb to the early 2020s). With respect to the entire study: The study isolated CMV- and HIV-1 Gag-responding CD4+ T cells from ART-treated individuals to examine antigen-driven clonal expansion of HIV-1-infected cells. Participants had been on suppressive ART for a median of roughly 8 years. Peripheral blood samples of up to roughly 180 mL were taken at multiple time points, with the exception of two participants who underwent leukapheresis at a single time point. TCRbeta sequencing assessed the clonality of all cells in each sorted population, while proviral sequencing assessed the clonality of infected cells. Cross-participant TCR cluster analysis included about 8 participants for CMV and more than five participants for Gag. The study at large found these results: Only a small number of individuals took part in the study, and only a limited range of antigens was tested. Degenerate expanded CDR3beta sequences were enriched in antigen-responding cells, suggesting convergent selection of CD4+ responses to CMV and Gag. TCRbeta richness in CMV- and Gag-responding cells was significantly lower than in anti-CD3/anti-CD28-responding cells; CMV-responding cells had higher oligoclonality than CD3/CD28-stimulated and Gag-responding cells. A correlation was observed between TCR oligoclonality and proviral oligoclonality within the same sorted populations. Bulk TCR analyses could not be limited to the rare CMV-responding cells that actually contained HIV-1 proviruses.

CDR1 and CDR2, per the germline V gene (reference sequence), are SEHNR and FQNEAQ. Including cysteine and phenylalanine, the CDR3 has 12 amino acids. Only the CDR3 DNA is retained, 36 bases long and in frame from the first base. The junction shows trimming of 1 base on V and 3 bases on J, plus 3 bases between the germline ends. TCRbeta repertoires were sequenced from genomic DNA with the immunoSEQ hsTCRB assay version 4 in survey mode. For TCRbeta sequencing, genomic DNA was diluted to approximately 10 ng/uL, with up to roughly 1 ug used per sample. As for the original processing: Analysis of the TCRbeta data was done in ImmunoSeq Analyzer 3.0, and diversity was computed on productive nucleotide rearrangements. Using the Immunarch R package, lower-bound TCR diversity was estimated with the improved Chao index and clonality was estimated with the Gini coefficient. Different nucleotide rearrangements encoding the same CDR3beta amino acid sequence were treated as distinct clonotypes. Differential abundance analysis found TCRbeta sequences that were significantly enriched in antigen-responding cells compared with anti-CD3/anti-CD28-activated cells. GLIPH2 clustered TCRs by predicted peptide-MHC specificity, both within individual participants and across merged participant data sets. The immuneACCESS repertoire file appears here via TCRdb, limited to in-frame rearrangements. These files lack a portion of the clones; in checked studies, under half of the deficit traces to unresolved V genes, and the cause of the others is not known. V, J and clone size are those of that table, while D and trimming were read from the DNA. This sample gives tens of thousands of clones in total; roughly four fifths of them show up just once. The top ten clones comprise 15% to 20% of the sample.

This sample's treatment or condition label indicates: suppressive antiretroviral therapy. A pool of overlapping HIV-1 Gag 15-mer peptides, at around 0.99 ug per peptide per mL, was used to stimulate the cells. Nonresponding CD40L-negative CD69-negative CD45RO-high memory CD4+ T cells were sorted as memory populations depleted of antigen-responding cells. HIV-1-infected adults in whom suppressive ART had been started during chronic infection were enrolled as participants. Participants had undetectable plasma HIV-1 RNA below 50 copies/mL for at least 4 years. To be included, participants needed a CD4+ T cell count above 400 cells/uL and a positive CMV serology. Before stimulation, PBMCs were isolated using density centrifugation and depleted of CD8+ T cells. Stimulation of CD8-depleted PBMCs was carried out for about 20 hours with anti-CD28/CD49d costimulation, CD40-blocking antibody and enfuvirtide, to prevent new infections. Cell sorting was performed on a Beckman Coulter MoFlo Legacy or XDP sorter, and dead cells were excluded with propidium iodide. The QIAamp DNA Mini Kit was used for genomic DNA extraction from samples above one million cells, and the Quick-DNA Microprep Kit was used otherwise.

Material: CD4+ T cells sorted from PBMCs after approximately 20-hour stimulation, obtained from a patient who received antiretroviral therapy. This specimen's cell subset or site label, per the study, means: CD40L-CD69- CD45RO-high memory CD4 T cells not responding to Gag peptides. Recombination joined TRBV7-9 with TRBJ1-2, with an unclear D gene assignment. The TCR comes from an adult woman with HIV who was CMV-seropositive. The DNA is TGTGCCAGCAGCTTAGTGGACTATGGCTACACCTTC. The translation is CASSLVDYGYTF.